This T cell receptor beta chain was profiled in a study of graft-versus-host responses after intestinal transplantation. Assay: immunoSEQ multiplex PCR; the TCRdb copy retains only in-frame clones and omits some. Of more than 95,000 clones listed, roughly nine tenths are singletons. This clone was seen only a few times. Its target is not known. The CDR3 spans 15 residues. CDR1 and CDR2 from the germline V gene are SGHTA and FQGTGA. V was clipped by 1 base and J by 5 bases, with 12 bases between them. This sample comprised unstimulated CD4+ T cells sorted from spleen or lymph node cells, obtained before intestinal transplant. The V call is TRBV7-3, the J call TRBJ2-1, with D perhaps matching TRBD2 (6 bases). This TCR was recovered from a human donor who received an intestinal transplant. The chain's CDR3 is CASSLMAGRHNEQFF. The CDR3 DNA follows: TGTGCCAGCAGCTTAATGGCGGGACGGCACAATGAGCAGTTCTTC.